This T cell receptor beta chain was found in a study of cytomegalovirus exposure and HLA in healthy donors (dated by TCRdb to 2017 to 2019). Study-level background: An earlier analysis of roughly 570 of the donors reported approximately 260 Gb of sequence data and 95 million to 130 million unique TCR beta sequences obtained from roughly 170 million T cells. An early release covering roughly 600 HLA-typed donors comprised about 310 gigabases of sequencing data and tens of millions of unique TCR sequences. The genetic ancestry cluster associated with self-reported Caucasian donors included about four fifths of the 350 to 500 genotyped donors. The study aimed to test whether signatures of past pathogen exposure could be identified by cataloging public T cell receptors. The study used immunosequencing to profile the T cell repertoires of hundreds of subjects and linked those repertoires to cytomegalovirus serostatus. Along with the roughly 710-subject first cohort, a separate validation cohort of around 110 different subjects was used. The study combined high-throughput TCR immunosequencing, statistical association of individual TCRs with disease status, and machine learning to predict cytomegalovirus infection status. A later analysis re-examined previously published TCR beta repertoires from 600 to 700 donors and added high-resolution HLA genotyping to investigate patterns of TCR occurrence. The later analysis used no new phenotypic data to find candidate immune exposures, relying instead on TCR beta sequences and their occurrence across donors. In an earlier analysis of roughly 600 of the donors, high-throughput TCR beta sequencing was used to judge whether each TCR beta V gene segment behaved as functional or pseudogenic. Donor age, sex, ethnicity and CMV serostatus were compiled alongside the repertoire data. In a later genetic analysis, genome-wide SNP genotypes for about three fifths of the roughly 670 donors were used, and that subset was treated as a discovery cohort. All discovery cohort repertoires had been generated on a single sequencing platform. HLA typing included class I and class II loci at four-digit resolution. The number of donors typed differed by locus, with 629-630 for A, B, C, DRB1 and DQB1, more than 500 for DQA1, some 570 for DPA1, and around 430 for DPB1. Roughly 5 DR-DQ haplotypes were handled as single units for association and clustering, since linkage in the cohort was strong. Among a few hundred genotyped donors of the cohort, an average of about 240,000 unique TCR beta nucleotide sequences were sequenced per donor, roughly 20% of them non-productive.

General findings and caveats noted by the study authors: Because counts were too low, 15 or so rarely observed V segments, including chromosome 9 orphons, were excluded from the earlier analysis of fewer than 650 of the donors. Some IMGT-functional V segments, including TRBV6-2 and TRBV6-3, could not be told apart with the 87-base-pair reads, so those segments were excluded. The study gave a list of 150 to 200 TCR beta chains associated with cytomegalovirus. CMV serostatus was the only immune exposure information available for the cohort. Most CMV-associated TCR beta chains appeared to be HLA-restricted in a later analysis, and the HLA associations seemed to be driven largely by CMV exposure. A later analysis reported that several top co-occurrence clusters appeared linked to parvovirus B19, influenza, CMV and Epstein-Barr virus. The authors suggested that the approach could potentially be extended to other disease states and immunological phenotypes. A later analysis found that TCR association rates varied across HLA loci, with DRB1 alleles showing the most associated TCRs and HLA-C alleles the fewest. Across donors, most TCR sequences were observed very rarely, whereas some public TCRs were present in many individuals. In vitro tests confirmed that a few of the cytomegalovirus-associated TCR beta chains recognize cytomegalovirus antigens. The classifier was reported to diagnose cytomegalovirus status with high specificity and sensitivity in both the original cohort and the validation cohort. The cohort was sequenced for TCR beta chains only, and without alpha or paired-chain data the features that could be detected were limited. The sequencing pipeline was judged likely to have produced a cluster of highly shared sequence variants as a technical artifact. When HLA alleles, especially DR and DQ, strongly co-occurred, attributing TCR associations to individual alleles was difficult. A later analysis associated 15,000 to 20,000 TCR beta sequences with specific HLA alleles at a false discovery rate of 0.05. In an earlier analysis of around 600 of the donors, most TCR beta V segments appeared in productive rearrangements about 90% or about 30% of the time, broadly matching IMGT annotations. A further reported finding was that TCR beta sequences accurately predicted the HLA-A and HLA-B alleles for most subjects in the first cohort. V-gene and J-gene trimming of TCR beta chains was associated with a missense DCLRE1C variant in a later genetic analysis, and the association was replicated in an independent cohort. Correlated functional status among segregating V segments might be attributable to linkage disequilibrium, but an unknown experimental factor could not be ruled out. In a later analysis, HLA-associated TCR beta chains were found to be more clonally expanded and to have lower generation probabilities than equally common non-associated chains. In a later genetic analysis, fewer N-insertions in productive TCRs were reported among donors in an Asian-associated ancestry cluster than the roughly 700-donor mean. Because some donors lacked HLA typing at each locus, the association tests relied only on the typed subset. Sequencing depth was assumed to be roughly uniform across donors in the presence/absence analyses, though that assumption may not hold.

The library relied on the immunoSEQ multiplex PCR assay. For the multiplex PCR, a mixture combining 60 forward primers for TCR Vbeta segments and 13 reverse primers for TCR Jbeta segments was used. The CDR3 region of rearranged TCR beta genes was amplified from genomic DNA by a multiplex PCR assay. The amplified TCR beta libraries were sequenced on the Illumina HiSeq System as 87-base-pair reads. The study's own analysis went as follows. A later analysis counted approximately 74 million unique TCR beta chains across the 650 to 800 repertoires, and approximately 11 million of these chains were shared by at least two donors. Raw reads were error-corrected and collapsed into unique sequences with a nearest-neighbor algorithm that merged closely related sequences to remove PCR and sequencing errors. V, D and J gene segments were assigned by aligning CDR3 sequences to IMGT reference sequences. For a sequence to be retained, a match of at least six nucleotides was required to both a V gene segment and a J gene segment. Rearrangements were called productive when the CDR3 lacked stop codons and stayed in frame with V and J; all others were non-productive. CDR3 was defined by IMGT convention, running from the second conserved V-encoded cysteine to the conserved J-encoded phenylalanine. Sequences without an unambiguous match to a single V gene segment were excluded from the earlier analysis of about 630 of the donors. An earlier analysis of a few hundred of the donors called V segments functional above 56.7% productive rearrangements and segregating when the between-donor standard deviation exceeded 5%. A statistical classification framework was built to diagnose cytomegalovirus status from the catalog of TCR beta chain sequences. In a later analysis, TCR nucleotide sequences were compared against IMGT/GENE-DB human TR gene sequences so that V and J genes could be assigned. A later analysis assigned CDR3 sequences and most-parsimonious VDJ recombination scenarios with the TCRdist pipeline. A later analysis defined each TCR beta chain by its CDR3 amino acid sequence plus V-gene family, and excluded reads lacking a unique V-gene family. As a way to deal with suspected cross-contamination and a sequencing artifact, a later analysis dropped nearly 600 nucleotide sequences that were highly shared and had low generation probability. In a later analysis, a clonal expansion index was calculated for each public chain from normalized within-repertoire ranks of inferred template counts. Generation probabilities in a later analysis came from a VDJ recombination model fitted to out-of-frame rearrangements, and those results were checked against IGoR. A later analysis scored TCR-TCR, TCR-HLA and TCR-CMV co-occurrence with hypergeometric tests, applying a repertoire-size bias correction to TCR pairs. In a later analysis, false discovery rates were estimated by permuting HLA or CMV assignments 20 times. In a later analysis, co-occurring TCRs were grouped using DBSCAN, with TCRdist sequence similarity added in when clustering inside HLA-allele-positive subsets. Repertoires with fewer than 30,000 or more than 120,000 public chains were left out of co-occurrence clustering, as were five repertoires with anomalous nucleotide sharing. This is the immuneACCESS table as TCRdb keeps it, with only in-frame sequences that have V and J called. A part of the clones is gone; compared with another copy, unresolved V genes explain less than half, and the rest is unexplained. V and J calls and clone size are as listed in that table; D and trimming were resolved from the DNA. The sample table records fewer than 120,000 clones; more than 75% of these occur just once. The leading ten clones occupy around 1.9% of the sample.

A word on this clone: Its recognized antigen is unknown. Base qualities were left out, and no much larger clone turns up one base away.

The CDR3 sequence holds 17 residues, the cysteine and phenylalanine included. The retained sequence is limited to the CDR3, 51 bases, with the frame set at the first base. The cohort consisted of approximately 690 healthy bone marrow donors. All cohort members were sampled while nominally healthy, although unrecorded immune exposures were likely present. The donor was CMV seronegative and was included in the group of approximately 350 seronegative cohort members. Every donor gave a peripheral blood sample, and the peripheral blood mononuclear cells from that sample were used for TCR beta sequencing. The Qiagen DNeasy Blood Extraction Kit was used to extract genomic DNA from the blood cell samples.

This sequence was found in a man aged 35-49 years in good health and CMV-seronegative. Sequenced input: PBMCs. The rearrangement combines TRBV1 with TRBJ1-5; the table's D gene call, TRBD1, was not cross checked with the DNA. TRBV1 is given as a pseudogene. The nucleotide sequence reads TGCACCAGCAGCCAAGATGCGGCAGGGGGTAGCAATCAGCCCCAGCATTTT. It specifies CTSSQDAAGGSNQPQHF.